This TCR beta chain was retrieved from a study of blood T cell repertoires in COVID-19. Study-level information: Whether acute or convalescent, the COVID-19 samples came from the United States, Italy and Spain.

Losses at the gene ends were 6 bases for V and 0 bases for J; bases not matched to a gene: 8. Germline loops: CDR1 KGHSH, CDR2 LQKENI. The CDR3 contains 16 residues. Participant age was roughly 18 to 95 years, and participants resided in roughly 25 US areas. In the original processing: Scientists estimated how many nucleated cells there were by amplifying reference gene primers. Produced via immunoSEQ multiplex PCR; TCRdb's table is partial and in-frame only. V, J and clone size were drawn from that table, and D and trimming were deduced from the DNA. The data hold approximately 290,000 clones, with 90% observed a single time. This clone was picked up one time.

Sequencing was performed on PBMCs or T cells enriched from blood (not recorded which). This clonotype originated in a woman aged 18-29 years with acute COVID-19. This chain links TRBV18 with TRBJ1-1; 9 bases agree with TRBD1. The CDR3 sequence: CASSVGQGNMNTEAFF. In nucleotides, the CDR3 is TGTGCCAGCTCGGTCGGACAGGGGAACATGAACACTGAAGCTTTCTTT.